This TCR beta chain was identified during a study of T-cell memory formation after mild COVID-19. Study summary: Clusters were largely donor specific. Overall study results and limits: Among contracting clones, CD4+ were mainly CM/EM and CD8+ enriched in EMRA. Contracting clones from day 15 to 85 had balanced CD4/CD8; later expanders favoured CD4+.

On this clonotype itself: Its target is not known.

With constant-segment primers, 5'RACE yielded cDNA libraries of TCR alpha and TCR beta that carried sample barcodes and UMIs. From the 5' RACE reads, TCRdb called clonotypes with MiXCR, one entry per CDR3 protein. The profile shows around 340,000 distinct CDR3 sequences, approximately 15% of them singletons. The CDR3 is 16 residues long. V lost 9 bases to trimming and J lost 4 bases; unmatched junction nucleotides: 11. Germline V gene data show CDR1 as MNHEY and CDR2 as SMNVEV (reference sequence). V gene TRBV27 combines with J gene TRBJ2-2, with 10 bases that match TRBD2. Sequenced input: PBMCs or a T cell subset sorted from them (not recorded which). This clonotype was obtained from a man aged 18 to 30 who had mild COVID-19 (a few samples of this study predate the infection). Cell type and time point are not known. The CDR3 protein is CASRGTSAVRTGELFF. CDR3 DNA sequence: TGTGCCAGTCGCGGGACTAGCGCTGTCCGCACCGGGGAGCTGTTTTTT.